Shown below are 5 T cell receptor beta chains from a single sample sequenced in a study of OX40 agonist ivuxolimab in advanced cancers. The receptor library was made with the immunoSEQ multiplex PCR assay. Imported from immuneACCESS, the table was reduced by TCRdb to in-frame sequences with V and J called. These copies leave out some clones; in studies compared against another copy, an unresolved V gene accounts for under half, and the cause of the remainder is not known. This sample holds 45,000 to 60,000 clones; about 90% were observed only once. The top ten clonotypes cover roughly 8% of the sample. The material was CD4+ or CD8+ T cells sorted from blood, obtained in a trial of the OX40 agonist ivuxolimab. These TCRs come from an adult with an advanced solid tumor such as melanoma, head and neck, liver or kidney cancer.

The CDR3 loop reads CASSEDLGAGANVLTF. The CDR3 DNA reads TGTGCCAGCAGTGAAGACCTGGGTGCTGGGGCCAACGTCCTGACTTTC. The genes are TRBV6-1 and TRBJ2-6, with D unclear. CDR3 size: 16 residues. The germline CDR1 and CDR2 sequences are MNHNS and SASEGT. Trimming shortened V by 1 base and J by 2 bases, and 9 bases separated the two germline ends.

Of note for this clone: At the DNA level, this CDR3 is encoded by other sequences in the same sample as well. V and J are TRBV7-9 and TRBJ1-2; D unclear. Germline V gives CDR1 SEHNR, CDR2 FQNEAQ (reference sequence). The CDR3 has 15 residues. Trimming stripped 0 bases from V and 2 bases from J, with 10 bases between. In DNA, the CDR3 is TGTGCCAGCAGCTTAGCCTCTTCTCTGAACTATGGCTACACCTTC. Its protein is CASSLASSLNYGYTF.

V usage is TRBV6-6 and J usage is TRBJ2-7, with D uncertain. V lost 6 bases and J lost 6, with 12 bases in between. Per germline, CDR1 MNHNY and CDR2 SVGAGI (reference sequence). CDR3 length equals 12 residues. CDR3 in amino acids: CASRPGLGEQYF. The CDR3 DNA sequence: TGTGCCAGCAGACCGGGCCTCGGCGAGCAGTACTTC.

This clone has more than one count but fewer than ten. This chain connects TRBV5-1 to TRBJ2-1, with D possibly being TRBD1 (6 bases). Germline V gene lookup returns CDR1 SGHRS and CDR2 YFSETQ. The CDR3 consists of 16 residues. The V end lost 4 bases, the J end lost 0 bases, and 14 bases lay between the germline ends. CDR3 amino acids: CASSPAGTLSYNEQFF. The CDR3 DNA follows: TGCGCCAGCAGCCCCGCAGGGACACTCTCCTACAATGAGCAGTTCTTC.

This chain links TRBV11-2 with TRBJ2-5; no definite D call. Germline CDR1 SGHAT, CDR2 FQNNGV. Trimming cost V 5 bases and J 2 bases, with 6 bases left between them. The CDR3 extends over 12 amino acids. The CDR3 sequence is CASSVLQETQYF. The CDR3 region has the DNA TGTGCCAGCAGCGTACTTCAAGAGACCCAGTACTTC.